This TCR beta chain was captured by sequencing in a study of OX40 agonist ivuxolimab in advanced cancers. Background on the study: Cohort: around 83% men, mean age approximately 60, aged about 20 to 85. General study points: Certain nonresponders likewise exhibited a low normalized T-cell clonal expansion.

As regards this clone: The target antigen is unknown.

The CDR3 runs to 13 residues. Per germline, CDR1 MDHEN and CDR2 SYDVKM. The trim removed 6 bases at V and 5 bases at J, leaving 5 bases unmatched. Libraries were prepared by immunoSEQ multiplex PCR; TCRdb keeps only in-frame clonotypes and omits some of them. This sample carries about 27,000 clones, almost 90% of them seen once, and the ten largest clones take approximately 22%. The sequences come from CD4+ or CD8+ T cells sorted from blood, collected in a trial of the OX40 agonist ivuxolimab. This receptor was obtained from an adult with an advanced solid tumor such as melanoma, head and neck, liver or kidney cancer. This chain links TRBV28 with TRBJ2-7; 9 bases fit TRBD1. In nucleotides, the CDR3 is TGTGCCAGCAGCCAACAGGGGGCCCACGAGCAGTACTTC. It codes for CASSQQGAHEQYF.